Listed below are T cell receptor beta chains from one sample, sequenced in a study of blood T cell repertoires in COVID-19. TCRdb's copy holds only in-frame clones and misses some; the assay was immunoSEQ multiplex PCR. This table has 170,000 or so clones, roughly 84% appearing once. Input material: peripheral blood. The receptors derive from a woman aged 55-70 years with acute or convalescent COVID-19. Both conserved end residues are trimmed from each CDR3. Size is omitted from some rows. Given values are once, few, many or a class for expanded clones.

clone_size: -
j_call: TRBJ2-5
v_call: TRBV28
cdr3_aa: ASSSSQGGETQY

clone_size: -
j_call: TRBJ2-3
v_call: TRBV7-6
cdr3_aa: ASSQGLNTQY

clone_size: once
j_call: TRBJ1-1
v_call: TRBV19
cdr3_aa: ASSIDAGDGEAF

clone_size: -
j_call: TRBJ2-4
v_call: TRBV19
cdr3_aa: ASSRSGTGENIQY

clone_size: -
j_call: TRBJ2-3
v_call: TRBV24-1
cdr3_aa: ATSETTDTQY

clone_size: -
j_call: TRBJ1-2
v_call: TRBV7-2
cdr3_aa: ASSSRTGGSHGYT

clone_size: -
j_call: TRBJ2-3
v_call: TRBV7-2
cdr3_aa: ASSPGTGSTQY

clone_size: -
j_call: TRBJ2-1
v_call: TRBV18
cdr3_aa: ASSPPSGQGNEQF

clone_size: few
j_call: TRBJ2-7
v_call: TRBV5-8
cdr3_aa: ASSLRTGTGEQY

clone_size: -
j_call: TRBJ2-3
v_call: TRBV28
cdr3_aa: ASSLAKVANTQY

clone_size: -
j_call: TRBJ1-4
v_call: TRBV18
cdr3_aa: ASSPDRDEKLF

clone_size: once
j_call: TRBJ2-7
v_call: TRBV15
cdr3_aa: ATSRDSGTADRPYEQY

clone_size: -
j_call: TRBJ2-7
v_call: TRBV3-1/TRBV3-2
cdr3_aa: ASSRGTSGVYEQY

clone_size: -
j_call: TRBJ1-1
v_call: TRBV6-5
cdr3_aa: ASSSLTEAF

clone_size: -
j_call: TRBJ1-2
v_call: TRBV12-3/TRBV12-4
cdr3_aa: ASADRANYGYT

clone_size: -
j_call: TRBJ2-1
v_call: TRBV27
cdr3_aa: ASSLATGYEQF

clone_size: -
j_call: TRBJ2-3
v_call: TRBV5-5
cdr3_aa: ASSLGRVTDTQY

clone_size: -
j_call: TRBJ1-2
v_call: TRBV7-9
cdr3_aa: ASSFGTGGNYGYT

clone_size: -
j_call: TRBJ1-2
v_call: TRBV28
cdr3_aa: ASSSRAVGYT

clone_size: -
j_call: TRBJ1-1
v_call: TRBV7-2
cdr3_aa: ASSKQRDTEAF

clone_size: -
j_call: TRBJ1-4
v_call: TRBV6-5
cdr3_aa: ASSYTAGKKLF

clone_size: -
j_call: TRBJ1-1
v_call: TRBV11-3
cdr3_aa: ASSPRTGPTEAF

clone_size: -
j_call: TRBJ2-3
v_call: TRBV6-1
cdr3_aa: ASSVLAGGPGTDTQY

clone_size: -
j_call: TRBJ2-3
v_call: TRBV4-2
cdr3_aa: ASSQNPSGGGVADTQY

clone_size: -
j_call: TRBJ1-2
v_call: TRBV4-3
cdr3_aa: ASSQVPGGGYT

clone_size: -
j_call: TRBJ1-6
v_call: TRBV7-9
cdr3_aa: ASSLEGTVSSPLH

clone_size: -
j_call: TRBJ1-2
v_call: TRBV7-3
cdr3_aa: ASSPHRGQGYT

clone_size: -
j_call: TRBJ2-3
v_call: TRBV5-6
cdr3_aa: ASSSLGQSTDTQY

clone_size: -
j_call: TRBJ1-1
v_call: TRBV19
cdr3_aa: ASRGTDMNTEAF

clone_size: -
j_call: TRBJ2-7
v_call: TRBV19
cdr3_aa: ASSYIGGYEQY

clone_size: once
j_call: TRBJ2-1
v_call: TRBV5-1
cdr3_aa: ASSFLAGASYNEQF

clone_size: -
j_call: TRBJ2-2
v_call: TRBV2
cdr3_aa: ASSARGTNTGELF

clone_size: -
j_call: TRBJ2-5
v_call: TRBV6-1
cdr3_aa: ASSEVAQETQY

clone_size: few
j_call: TRBJ1-5
v_call: TRBV28
cdr3_aa: ASSLPNQPQH

clone_size: -
j_call: TRBJ2-5
v_call: TRBV11-2
cdr3_aa: ASSLGGPQKTQY

clone_size: -
j_call: TRBJ1-2
v_call: TRBV19
cdr3_aa: ASSIEGVGYT

clone_size: -
j_call: TRBJ2-5
v_call: TRBV5-1
cdr3_aa: ASSPSLDRVGKTQY

clone_size: -
j_call: TRBJ2-5
v_call: TRBV24-1
cdr3_aa: ATSDFTDSYQETQY

clone_size: -
j_call: TRBJ2-1
v_call: TRBV19
cdr3_aa: ASSMDSRGNNEQF

clone_size: few
j_call: TRBJ1-5
v_call: TRBV5-3
cdr3_aa: ARSFQDSNQPQH

clone_size: -
j_call: TRBJ2-7
v_call: TRBV27
cdr3_aa: ASISHARIPTGTYEQY

clone_size: -
j_call: TRBJ2-5
v_call: TRBV29-1
cdr3_aa: SGSPGQGKETQY

clone_size: -
j_call: TRBJ2-1
v_call: TRBV7-9
cdr3_aa: ASSISGTRDNEQF

clone_size: -
j_call: TRBJ2-3
v_call: TRBV5-4
cdr3_aa: ASSWSGARSADTQY

clone_size: once
j_call: TRBJ1-1
v_call: TRBV6-2/TRBV6-3
cdr3_aa: ASSSDRVTEAF

clone_size: -
j_call: TRBJ2-1
v_call: TRBV29-1
cdr3_aa: SVDVRPGGTYNEQF

clone_size: -
j_call: TRBJ1-6
v_call: TRBV5-5
cdr3_aa: ASSLEEYYNSPLH

clone_size: once
j_call: TRBJ2-5
v_call: TRBV19
cdr3_aa: ASSIRLAGGKETQY

clone_size: -
j_call: TRBJ2-5
v_call: TRBV5-4
cdr3_aa: ASSLAIDQETQY

clone_size: -
j_call: TRBJ2-7
v_call: TRBV28
cdr3_aa: ASTKPRGYEQY

clone_size: -
j_call: TRBJ1-2
v_call: TRBV29-1
cdr3_aa: SVEGRSNYGYT

clone_size: -
j_call: TRBJ2-2
v_call: TRBV5-4
cdr3_aa: ASSSNRGFTGELF

clone_size: -
j_call: TRBJ1-2
v_call: TRBV14
cdr3_aa: ASSQGDTGSLGGYT

clone_size: -
j_call: TRBJ2-5
v_call: TRBV27
cdr3_aa: ASSPRTGQETQY